This T cell receptor beta chain is drawn from a study of response to subunit inactivated influenza vaccine. The CDR3 covers 16 residues. After removal of 5 bases from V and 2 bases from J, the junction contained 7 bases not matched to a gene. Germline V gives CDR1 SGHVS, CDR2 FQNEAQ. TCRdb used MiXCR to reprocess the RT-PCR reads, holding one entry per CDR3 protein. Of under 200,000 distinct CDR3 sequences listed, less than 15% are singletons. The data also belong to a second study, concerning T cells expressing NK-cell markers. That work contributes: In generating TCR beta cDNA, 5'RACE template switching with UMIs was used.

Sequencing used CD8+ T cells sorted from PBMCs, obtained about 12 days after vaccination. This sequence joins TRBV7-8 and TRBJ2-5, with 11 positions matching TRBD1. The source of this sequence is a man between 45 and 60 years old who received an inactivated influenza vaccine. The CDR3 loop is CASSPWDRGGQETQYF. DNA of the CDR3: TGTGCCAGCAGCCCCTGGGACAGGGGGGGTCAAGAGACCCAGTACTTC.